A selection of T cell receptor beta chains follows, all from one sample in a study of T cell changes during pregnancy in multiple sclerosis. Profiled with immunoSEQ multiplex PCR; TCRdb holds only in-frame clones, not every one. Of tens of thousands of clones in the sample, around 93% were seen once. Specimen: CD4+ T cells from peripheral blood mononuclear cells, collected after pregnancy. These receptors originate from a female donor with multiple sclerosis, enrolled in a pregnancy study. The CDR3 runs from the conserved cysteine through the conserved F or W. D genes are given only for firm matches. Only some rows state a clone size, as once, few, many or a class for expanded clones.

.	TRBV2	TRBJ1-5	TRBD1	TGTGCCAGCAGTGAATGGGACAGGGGAGGTCAGCCCCAGCATTTT	CASSEWDRGGQPQHF
.	TRBV19	TRBJ1-5	.	TGTGCCAGTAGTATAGTGGGAGACCGTAGCAATCAGCCCCAGCATTTT	CASSIVGDRSNQPQHF
.	TRBV18	TRBJ1-4	.	TGTGCCAGCTCACCCGGGATCGGCAAAGAAAAACTGTTTTTT	CASSPGIGKEKLFF
.	TRBV28	TRBJ1-3	.	TGTGCCAGTCTCGGGTCTACAGGGGGAAACACCATATATTTT	CASLGSTGGNTIYF
few	TRBV5-6	TRBJ1-1	.	TGTGCCAGCAGCGGGAGGTCTTGGGACACTGAAGCTTTCTTT	CASSGRSWDTEAFF
once	TRBV27	TRBJ1-2	.	TGTGCCAGCAGTTCGGCAGGGGATTACTATGGCTACACCTTC	CASSSAGDYYGYTF
.	TRBV7-9	TRBJ2-5	.	TGTGCCAGCAGCTTATTTTCGGGGGAGACCCAGTACTTC	CASSLFSGETQYF
.	TRBV14	TRBJ1-2	.	TGTGCCAGCAGCCAAGACAGGGCCTCTAACTATGGCTACACCTTC	CASSQDRASNYGYTF
.	TRBV11-2	TRBJ2-6	.	TGTGCCAGCAGCCCCAAGACTGGTGGGGCCAACGTCCTGACTTTC	CASSPKTGGANVLTF
.	TRBV5-6	TRBJ1-5	.	TGTGCCAGCAGCTTGGGCACAGCAAATCAGCCCCAGCATTTT	CASSLGTANQPQHF
.	TRBV7-3	TRBJ2-5	TRBD2	TGTGCCAGCAGCCCCGGACTAGCGGGAGTTGAGACCCAGTACTTC	CASSPGLAGVETQYF
.	TRBV11-3	TRBJ2-7	.	TGTGCCAGCAGCTTATCGACTTCCTACGAGCAGTACTTC	CASSLSTSYEQYF
.	TRBV27	TRBJ2-6	TRBD1	TGTGCCAGCAGTTTACGGCCCCTGGGACAGGGGGCTGTCATGGCAGGGGCCAACGTCCTGACTTTC	CASSLRPLGQGAVMAGANVLTF
.	TRBV19	TRBJ1-5	TRBD1	TGTGCCAGTAGTAGGGGACAGGGGAGGCGAAATCAGCCCCAGCATTTT	CASSRGQGRRNQPQHF
.	TRBV2	TRBJ1-1	.	TGTGCCAGCAGCCCAGTGGAGGGCACTGAAGCTTTCTTT	CASSPVEGTEAFF
.	TRBV9	TRBJ2-1	.	TGTGCCAGCAGCGTAGACCCTCGTGGTAGAAACAATGAGCAGTTCTTC	CASSVDPRGRNNEQFF
.	TRBV21-1	TRBJ2-1	.	TGTGCCAGCAGCGACCGTTGGACAGGGGGCTGCGATGAGCAGTTCTTC	CASSDRWTGGCDEQFF
.	TRBV11-2	TRBJ2-1	TRBD2	TGTGCCAGCAGAGGACTAGCGGGAGGGGGCAATGAGCAGTTCTTC	CASRGLAGGGNEQFF
.	TRBV6-5	TRBJ1-1	.	TGTGCCAGCAAGGGAGCCACAGTCGGGAGGACTGAAGCTTTCTTT	CASKGATVGRTEAFF
.	TRBV11-3	TRBJ2-2	.	TGTGCCAGCTCTCCCCTTGCGGCCGGGGAGCTGTTTTTT	CASSPLAAGELFF
.	TRBV7-2	TRBJ2-2	.	TGTGCCAGCAGCTTAATTCTGAACAGTGAGGGCGGGGAGCTGTTTTTT	CASSLILNSEGGELFF
.	TRBV6-1	TRBJ2-3	TRBD1	TGTGCCAGCAGTAAGGGACAGGGCGGTACGCAGTATTTT	CASSKGQGGTQYF
.	TRBV28	TRBJ2-7	.	TGTGCCAGCAGACTTGACGACAGAGCCTACTACGAGCAGTACTTC	CASRLDDRAYYEQYF
.	TRBV11-2	TRBJ2-3	.	TGTGCCAGCAGCCCCGGAGGAGCGGGTACGGATACGCAGTATTTT	CASSPGGAGTDTQYF
.	TRBV7-6	TRBJ1-5	.	TGTGCCAGCAGCTTAGATTACGGGCCCCAGCATTTT	CASSLDYGPQHF
.	TRBV7-2	TRBJ2-2	.	TGTGCCAGCAGCGACCGGCCTTCGCGAGGGCTGTTTTTT	CASSDRPSRGLFF
.	TRBV7-9	TRBJ2-1	TRBD2	TGTGCCAGCAGCTTACTATTTTCAATAGCGGGAGTTTCCTACAATGAGCAGTTCTTC	CASSLLFSIAGVSYNEQFF
.	TRBV27	TRBJ2-7	.	TGTGCCAGCAGTCTCCGACCCGGATGGACTGACGAGCAGTACTTC	CASSLRPGWTDEQYF
.	TRBV10-3	TRBJ1-3	.	TGTGCCATCAGTGATTTCGCAGGCAGCTCTGGAAACACCATATATTTT	CAISDFAGSSGNTIYF